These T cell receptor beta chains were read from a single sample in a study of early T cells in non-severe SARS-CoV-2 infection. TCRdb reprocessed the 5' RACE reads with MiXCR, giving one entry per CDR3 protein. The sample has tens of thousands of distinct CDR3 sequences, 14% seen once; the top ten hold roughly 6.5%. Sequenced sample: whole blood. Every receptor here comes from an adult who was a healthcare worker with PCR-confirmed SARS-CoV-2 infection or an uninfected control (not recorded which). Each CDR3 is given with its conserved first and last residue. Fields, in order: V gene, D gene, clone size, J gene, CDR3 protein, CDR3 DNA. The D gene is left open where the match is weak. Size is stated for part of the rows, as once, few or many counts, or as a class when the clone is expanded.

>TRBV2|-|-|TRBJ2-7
CASSRQTPYEQYF
TGTGCCAGCAGTCGACAGACGCCCTACGAGCAGTACTTC
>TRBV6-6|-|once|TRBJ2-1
CASSYSGVPQFF
TGTGCCAGCAGTTACTCCGGGGTACCGCAGTTCTTC
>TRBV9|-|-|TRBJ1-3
CASSVDHTIYF
TGTGCCAGCAGCGTAGACCACACCATATATTTT
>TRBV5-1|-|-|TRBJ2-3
CASSLQPDTQYF
TGCGCCAGCAGCTTACAGCCAGATACGCAGTATTTT
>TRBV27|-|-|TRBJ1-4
CASSLNGLGKNCFF
-
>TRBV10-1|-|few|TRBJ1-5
CASSEELNQPQHF
TGCGCCAGCAGTGAGGAGTTAAATCAGCCCCAGCATTTT
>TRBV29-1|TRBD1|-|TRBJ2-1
CSVEADRGENEQFF
TGCAGCGTTGAAGCGGACAGGGGGGAAAATGAGCAGTTCTTC
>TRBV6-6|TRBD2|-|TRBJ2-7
CASQPSGGSSYEQYF
TGTGCCAGCCAACCTAGCGGGGGAAGCTCCTACGAGCAGTACTTC
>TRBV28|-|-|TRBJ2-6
CASRRKVAGANVLTF
TGTGCCAGCAGGCGCAAGGTAGCTGGGGCCAACGTCCTGACTTTC
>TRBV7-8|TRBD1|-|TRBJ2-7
CASSPGTGERSYEQYF
TGTGCCAGCAGTCCCGGGACAGGGGAGCGATCCTACGAGCAGTACTTC